Listed here are 4 T cell receptor beta chains from one sample, sequenced in a study of Graves' ophthalmopathy and Graves' hyperthyroidism. Investigators amplified TCR beta CDR3 regions from RNA transcripts. An initial RT-PCR round employing HTBI primers preceded a second-round multiplex PCR. One entry per CDR3 protein results from TCRdb running MiXCR on the multiplex PCR reads. The sample has roughly 230,000 distinct CDR3 sequences, around a fifth seen once; the top ten hold under 55%. Material: peripheral blood. These receptors were collected from a woman in her forties or fifties with Graves' ophthalmopathy.

In its sample, this clonotype was seen many times. V usage is TRBV29-1 and J usage is TRBJ1-2; D perhaps matches TRBD1 (5 bases). Trimming removed 1 base at V and 7 bases at J, with 10 bases between. The CDR3 has 12 amino acids. Germline lookup yields CDR1 SQVTM and CDR2 ANQGSEA. Here the CDR3 reads CSVEGGTGGYTF. The CDR3 nucleotides read TGCAGCGTTGAAGGGGGGACCGGTGGCTACACCTTC.

On this clonotype itself: Being one base from a much bigger clone, this may be a read error. The CDR3 carries no conserved terminal phenylalanine or tryptophan, so it likely arises from a read error. The chain uses TRBV11-2 and TRBJ2-5; perhaps D is TRBD1 or TRBD2 (5 bases each). The CDR3 loop spans 17 amino acids. Germline V gives CDR1 SGHAT, CDR2 FQNNGV. V was pared by 2 bases and J by 1 base, with 17 bases between. The CDR3 here is CASSLWRTKKSQETQYL. The CDR3 coding sequence is TGTGCCAGCAGCTTATGGAGGACAAAAAAAAGCCAAGAGACCCAGTACCTC.

This clonotype showed up many times. V usage is TRBV7-8 and J usage is TRBJ1-2; 8 bases match TRBD1. Germline assignment: CDR1 SGHVS and CDR2 FQNEAQ. This CDR3 comprises 14 residues. V shed 0 bases, J shed 6 bases, and the junction held 3 bases outside the gene matches. The CDR3, as DNA: TGTGCCAGCAGCTTAGCGTCAGGGGGCGATGGCTACACCTTC. Its translation is CASSLASGGDGYTF.

This clonotype has a count of ten or more. The rearrangement uses TRBV6-1 and TRBJ2-5; maybe TRBD2 (6 bases). The V and J ends lost 4 bases and 1 base respectively, with 10 bases between them. CDR1 is MNHNS and CDR2 is SASEGT in the germline V gene. The CDR3 contains 14 residues. The CDR3 spells CASSGEGGQETQYF. CDR3 nucleotides: TGTGCCAGCAGTGGAGAGGGAGGCCAAGAGACCCAGTACTTC.